The sequence of this TCR beta chain was determined in a study of blood T cell repertoires in COVID-19. The V gene's germline CDR1 is MNHEY and CDR2 SVGAGI. The V gene lost 10 bases and the J gene lost 14 bases, with 18 bases spanning the gap. CDR3 length: 12 amino acids. Profiled with immunoSEQ multiplex PCR; TCRdb holds only in-frame clones, not every one. The sample includes 200,000 to 250,000 clones, roughly 80% of them seen just once. The clonotype was recovered from a woman aged 80 or over with COVID-19, enrolled during active disease. The chain joins TRBV6-5 to TRBJ1-6, with D hard to call. Sequences were obtained from peripheral blood. CDR3 sequence: CATSILGSTLHF. DNA of the CDR3: TGTGCCACCTCTATTCTAGGTTCCACCCTCCACTTT.